This T cell receptor beta chain was profiled in a study of blood T cell repertoires in COVID-19. Study overall: Some COVID-19 samples were acute and others convalescent; all came from the United States, Italy and Spain. T cells, B-cell-depleted T cells, or PBMCs provided the cDNA or gDNA that served as material.

Sequencing was performed with immunoSEQ multiplex PCR; in TCRdb, only in-frame clones are kept and a portion is missing. The profile shows over 200,000 clones, approximately 85% of them singletons. Each recovered donor of Cohort 3 presented with two negative PCRs, clearance, or symptom resolution. With V trimmed by 3 bases and J by 2 bases, 5 bases remained unmatched. The V gene's germline CDR1 is SGHVS and CDR2 FQNEAQ. The CDR3 spans 18 residues. The TCR originated in a woman aged 50 to 60 who had recovered from COVID-19. This chain joins TRBV7-8 and TRBJ2-6; 12 bases are a match to TRBD1. The sequenced sample consisted of PBMCs or T cells enriched from blood (not recorded which). The CDR3 DNA sequence: TGTGCCAGCAGCTTTACCGGGACAGGGGGCGCTGGGGCCAACGTCCTGACTTTC. It encodes CASSFTGTGGAGANVLTF.